This TCR beta chain comes out of a study of T cell changes during pregnancy in multiple sclerosis. Some clones are missing from TCRdb's copy, which holds only in-frame ones; the method was immunoSEQ multiplex PCR. Counted here are tens of thousands of clones, around nine tenths occurring once; the ten biggest clones make up approximately 5.3%. The CDR3 runs to 14 residues. Trimming took 7 bases from V and 3 from J, leaving 15 bases between them. Germline V lookup: CDR1 MNHEY, CDR2 SMNVEV (reference sequence). The sample here was peripheral blood, taken in the first trimester of pregnancy. This receptor was taken from a female donor in good health, enrolled as a control in a pregnancy study. This chain joins TRBV27 and TRBJ1-1; D gene unclear. The CDR3 bases are TGTGCCAGCACCCTACTAGGTAGGGACACTGAAGCTTTCTTT. Its translation: CASTLLGRDTEAFF.